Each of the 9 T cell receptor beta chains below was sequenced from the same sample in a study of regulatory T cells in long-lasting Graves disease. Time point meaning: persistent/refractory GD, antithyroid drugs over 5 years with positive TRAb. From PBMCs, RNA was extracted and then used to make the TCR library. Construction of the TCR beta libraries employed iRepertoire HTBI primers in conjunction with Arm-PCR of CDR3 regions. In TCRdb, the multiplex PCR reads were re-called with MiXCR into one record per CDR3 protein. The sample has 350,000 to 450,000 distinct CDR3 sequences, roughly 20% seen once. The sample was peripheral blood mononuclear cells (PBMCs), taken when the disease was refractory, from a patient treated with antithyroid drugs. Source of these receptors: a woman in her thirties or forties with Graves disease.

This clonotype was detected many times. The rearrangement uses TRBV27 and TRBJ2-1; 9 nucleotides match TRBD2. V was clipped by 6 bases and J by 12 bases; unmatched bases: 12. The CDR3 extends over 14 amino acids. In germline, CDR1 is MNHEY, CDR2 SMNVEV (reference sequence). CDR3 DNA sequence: TGTGCCAGCAGCAGGAGGACTAGCGAGAACTCGCAGTTCTTC. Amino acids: CASSRRTSENSQFF.

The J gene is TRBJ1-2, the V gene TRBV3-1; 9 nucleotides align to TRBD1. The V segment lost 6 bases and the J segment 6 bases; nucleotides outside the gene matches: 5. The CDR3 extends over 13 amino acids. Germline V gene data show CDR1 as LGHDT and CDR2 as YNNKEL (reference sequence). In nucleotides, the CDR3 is TGTGCCAGCAGGCCGGGACAGGGAAATGGCTACACCTTC. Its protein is CASRPGQGNGYTF.

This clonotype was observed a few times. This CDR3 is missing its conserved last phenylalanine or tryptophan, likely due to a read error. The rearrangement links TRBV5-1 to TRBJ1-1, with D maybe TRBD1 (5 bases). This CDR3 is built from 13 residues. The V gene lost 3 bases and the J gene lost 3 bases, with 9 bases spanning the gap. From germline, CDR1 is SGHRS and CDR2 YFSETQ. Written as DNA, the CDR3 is TGCGCCAGCAGCTGGGGACCAGACACTGAAGCTTTCTCT. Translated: CASSWGPDTEAFS.

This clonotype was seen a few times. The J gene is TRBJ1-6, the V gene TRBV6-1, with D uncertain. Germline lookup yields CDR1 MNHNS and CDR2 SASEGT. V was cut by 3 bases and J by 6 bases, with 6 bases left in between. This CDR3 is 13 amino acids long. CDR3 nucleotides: TGTGCCAGCAGTGATCTCGGTAATTCACCCCTCCACTTT. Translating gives CASSDLGNSPLHF.

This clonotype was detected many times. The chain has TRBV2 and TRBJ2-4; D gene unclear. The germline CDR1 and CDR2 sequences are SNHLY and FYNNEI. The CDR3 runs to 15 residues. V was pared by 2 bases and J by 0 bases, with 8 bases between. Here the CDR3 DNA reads TGTGCCAGCAGTGAAACCAAACTAGCCAAAAACATTCAGTACTTC. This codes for CASSETKLAKNIQYF.

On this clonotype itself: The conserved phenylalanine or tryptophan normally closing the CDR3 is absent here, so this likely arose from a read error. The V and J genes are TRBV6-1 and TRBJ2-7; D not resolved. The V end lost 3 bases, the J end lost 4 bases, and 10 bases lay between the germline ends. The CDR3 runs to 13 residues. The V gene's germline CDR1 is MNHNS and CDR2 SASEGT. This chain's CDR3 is CASSETSSYEQYL. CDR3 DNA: TGTGCCAGCAGTGAGACGTCGTCTTACGAGCAGTACCTC.

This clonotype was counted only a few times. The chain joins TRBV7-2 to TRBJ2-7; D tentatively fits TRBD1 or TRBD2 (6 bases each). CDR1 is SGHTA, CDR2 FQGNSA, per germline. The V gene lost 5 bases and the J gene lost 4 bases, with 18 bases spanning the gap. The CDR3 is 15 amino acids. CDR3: CASSPPGAGRYEQYF. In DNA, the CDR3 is TGTGCCAGCAGCCCACCGGGGGCGGGCAGATACGAGCAGTACTTC.

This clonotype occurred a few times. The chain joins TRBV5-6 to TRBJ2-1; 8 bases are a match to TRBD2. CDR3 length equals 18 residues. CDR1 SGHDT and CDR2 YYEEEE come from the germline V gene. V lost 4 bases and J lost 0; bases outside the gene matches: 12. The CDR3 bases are TGTGCCAGCAGCCCCGGTTTTAGCGGGATGAGCTCCTACAATGAGCAGTTCTTC. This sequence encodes CASSPGFSGMSSYNEQFF.

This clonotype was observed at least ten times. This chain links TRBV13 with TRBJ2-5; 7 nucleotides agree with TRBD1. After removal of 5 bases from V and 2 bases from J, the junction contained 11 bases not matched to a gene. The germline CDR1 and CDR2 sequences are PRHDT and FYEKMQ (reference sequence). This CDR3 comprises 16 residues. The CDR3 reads CASSKRLMGQQETQYF. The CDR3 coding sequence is TGTGCCAGCAGCAAACGCTTAATGGGACAGCAAGAGACCCAGTACTTC.